This T cell receptor (beta chain) comes out of a study of PD-1 blockade in classical Hodgkin lymphoma. Specified time point: cycle 4 day 1 (C4D1), after 5 to 7 weeks of nivolumab. All patients experienced relapse after autologous stem cell transplantation, and brentuximab vedotin exposure was variable. Classification of best responses gave complete response, partial response or progressive disease. Sequencing was performed with immunoSEQ multiplex PCR; in TCRdb, only in-frame clones are kept and a portion is missing. Of 25,000 to 40,000 clones in the sample, around 82% were seen once. Specimen: peripheral blood mononuclear cells (PBMCs), collected before the fourth cycle of nivolumab. The receptor was derived from a human donor with classical Hodgkin lymphoma.

The CDR3 spells CASVQGPNTEAFF. The CDR3 DNA reads as TGCGCCAGCGTCCAGGGACCGAACACTGAAGCTTTCTTT. J is TRBJ1-1 and V is TRBV5-1, with a possible D match to TRBD1 (5 bases). The CDR3 totals 13 residues. Per germline, CDR1 SGHRS and CDR2 YFSETQ. V was trimmed by 7 bases and J by 1 base, leaving 11 bases between them.